These T cell receptor beta chains were read from a single sample in a study of blood T cell repertoires in COVID-19. Assay used: immunoSEQ multiplex PCR; TCRdb lists only in-frame clones, some missing. The table includes roughly 140,000 clones, about 79% detected once. The sample consisted of peripheral blood. The receptors derive from a woman in her fifties or sixties in a cohort sampled during active or convalescent COVID-19. Both conserved end residues are part of each CDR3. A D gene is named only where the DNA matches it firmly. Clone size, where shown, is once, few, many, or a class for clones that have expanded.

>TRBJ2-3|NA|TRBV11-2|NA
TGTGCCAGCAGCCCCGGGAGCGCGGGGGCCACAGATACGCAGTATTTT
CASSPGSAGATDTQYF
>TRBJ1-1|NA|TRBV3-1/TRBV3-2|NA
TGTGCCAGCAGCCAAGTAGTCTCTACGGGGAACACTGAAGCTTTCTTT
CASSQVVSTGNTEAFF
>TRBJ2-5|TRBD1|TRBV6-5|NA
TGTGCCAGCAGGTGGGGACAGGGGGCGAGTATCCAGTACTTC
CASRWGQGASIQYF
>TRBJ2-2|TRBD2|TRBV10-3|NA
TGTGCCATCAGTGTCTCGCGGGGGGGCACCGGGGAGCTGTTTTTT
CAISVSRGGTGELFF
>TRBJ2-5|NA|TRBV2|NA
TGTGCCAGCTCACTAGTTTCGGAGACCCAGTACTTC
CASSLVSETQYF
>TRBJ1-1|NA|TRBV10-3|NA
TGTGCCATCAGTGATCCGAGGAACACTGAAGCTTTCTTT
CAISDPRNTEAFF
>TRBJ2-5|NA|TRBV9|NA
TGTGCCAGCAGCGTAACACAGAACCAAGAGACCCAGTACTTC
CASSVTQNQETQYF
>TRBJ1-5|TRBD1|TRBV6-2/TRBV6-3|NA
TGTGCCAGCAGTTACGGACAGGGGATGGGTCAGCCCCAGCATTTT
CASSYGQGMGQPQHF
>TRBJ1-2|NA|TRBV25-1|once
TGTGCCAGCAGTGGGACTCCCTCGTGGGGCTACACCTTC
CASSGTPSWGYTF
>TRBJ1-1|TRBD1|TRBV7-9|once
TGTGCCAGCAGCTTTCCTGTTGGACAGGCCGGGTTGAATGAAGCTTTCTTT
CASSFPVGQAGLNEAFF
>TRBJ1-6|TRBD1|TRBV19|NA
TGTGCCAGTAGGACGACAGGGATGGGTTCACCCCTCCACTTT
CASRTTGMGSPLHF
>TRBJ2-3|TRBD2|TRBV19|NA
TGTGCCAGTAGTATTCCTCTAGCGGGGGGTTCCGATACGCAGTATTTT
CASSIPLAGGSDTQYF
>TRBJ1-6|TRBD1|TRBV7-9|NA
TGTGCCAGCAGCTTCAAGGGACAGGGGTATTCACCCCTCCACTTT
CASSFKGQGYSPLHF
>TRBJ1-2|TRBD1|TRBV6-5|NA
TGTGCCAGCAGTTACCTGGACAGGGGGGATGGCTACACCTTC
CASSYLDRGDGYTF
>TRBJ1-6|TRBD1|TRBV6-2/TRBV6-3|NA
TGTGCCAGCAGTCCGGACAGGGTGACTTCACCCCTCCACTTT
CASSPDRVTSPLHF
>TRBJ1-2|NA|TRBV18|NA
TGTGCCAGCTCACCAAATGAGGGAAGAGGGTATGGCTACACCTTC
CASSPNEGRGYGYTF
>TRBJ2-6|NA|TRBV7-3|NA
TGTGCCAGCAGCTTAGGGAACAGGGCGCCTGGGGCCAACGTCCTGACTTTC
CASSLGNRAPGANVLTF
>TRBJ1-2|NA|TRBV12-3/TRBV12-4|NA
TGTGCCAGCAGTTTCCAGACAGAATGGGGCTACACCTTC
CASSFQTEWGYTF